This T cell receptor beta chain was retrieved from a study of human T cells and chemical hapten exposure. By proportion, this clonotype is medium-sized (0.01 to 0.1%). Time point described: patch test 1, 2 weeks after DPC sensitization. Treatment denoted: therapeutic diphenylcyclopropenone sensitization with weekly scalp DPC. TCRdb ran MiXCR on the RACE reads and lists one entry per CDR3 protein. This sample carries 350,000 or so distinct CDR3 sequences, 6% to 8.5% of them seen once, and the ten largest clones take about 8%. This CDR3 region has 12 residues. Germline V gene data show CDR1 as SGHAT and CDR2 as FQNNGV. Trimming left V 5 bases short and J 9 bases short, with 13 bases between.

Sample: whole blood, taken in connection with sensitization to the hapten diphenylcyclopropenone (DPC). The chain couples TRBV11-2 to TRBJ1-1; D call uncertain. This TCR was sampled from a woman between 18 and 30 years old with alopecia areata. Some clones in this sample may be carry-over from other donors' samples. CDR3 loop: CASSHDGSKAFF. Here the CDR3 DNA reads TGTGCCAGCAGCCACGACGGATCTAAAGCTTTCTTT.